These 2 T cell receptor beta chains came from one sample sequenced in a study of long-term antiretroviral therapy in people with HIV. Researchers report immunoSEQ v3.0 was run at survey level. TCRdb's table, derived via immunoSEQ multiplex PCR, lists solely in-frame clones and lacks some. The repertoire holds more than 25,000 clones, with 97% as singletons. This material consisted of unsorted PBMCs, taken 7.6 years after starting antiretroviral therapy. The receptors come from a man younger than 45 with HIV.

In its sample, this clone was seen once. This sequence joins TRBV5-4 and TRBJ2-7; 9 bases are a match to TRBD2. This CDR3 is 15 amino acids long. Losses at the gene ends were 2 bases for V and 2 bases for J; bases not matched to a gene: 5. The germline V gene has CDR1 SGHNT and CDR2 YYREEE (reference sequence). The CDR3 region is CASSFPASGTYEQYF. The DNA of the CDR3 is TGTGCCAGCAGCTTTCCCGCTAGCGGGACCTACGAGCAGTACTTC. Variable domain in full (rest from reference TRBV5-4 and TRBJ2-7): ETGVTQSPTHLIKTRGQQVTLRCSSQSGHNTVSWYQQALGQGPQFIFQYYREEENGRGNFPPRFSGLQFPNYSSELNVNALELDDSALYLCASSFPASGTYEQYFGPGTRLTVT.

The CDR3 is CASSLWTTNDLKETQYF. DNA of the CDR3: TGCGCCAGCAGCTTGTGGACCACGAACGATCTCAAAGAGACCCAGTACTTC. The chain uses TRBV5-1 and TRBJ2-5; no firm D call. V was shortened by 1 base and J by 3 bases, with 19 bases between the two germline ends. This CDR3 comprises 17 residues. Per germline, CDR1 SGHRS and CDR2 YFSETQ.